This T cell receptor beta chain is drawn from a study of CD8+ T cells in alopecia areata. Whole-study findings and limits: While tofacitinib was given, many expanded lesional clones persisted in scalp and blood. Compared with normal scalp, lesional scalp had higher clonality and more expanded CD8+ clones.

Germline loops: CDR1 SEHNR, CDR2 FQNEAQ (reference sequence). This CDR3 contains 15 residues. Losses at the gene ends were 4 bases for V and 4 bases for J; bases not matched to a gene: 8. Treatment denoted: oral pan-JAK inhibitor, 5-10 mg twice daily. This clone was seen once. Its antigen is unknown. RNA extraction was followed by reverse transcription into cDNA, which acted as the sequencing template. Sequencing used immunoSEQ multiplex PCR; TCRdb keeps in-frame clones, though not all of them. Here the sample spans 150,000 to 200,000 clones, roughly 60% being singletons. The clonotype originates from a human donor with alopecia areata. J is TRBJ2-5 and V is TRBV7-9, with 8 bases matching TRBD2. Source: CD4+ T cells sorted from blood, taken at roughly week 55, from a patient treated with tofacitinib. In DNA, the CDR3 is TGTGCCAGCAGCTCAATAGCGGGGCGAGGAGAGACCCAGTACTTC. It yields the protein CASSSIAGRGETQYF.